This T cell receptor (beta chain) was observed in a study of blood T cell repertoires in COVID-19. Across the study: The United States, Italy and Spain were the sources of the acute and convalescent COVID-19 samples. T cells, B-cell-depleted T cells, or PBMCs provided the cDNA or gDNA that served as material.

Germline CDR1 SGDLS, CDR2 YYNGEE. Between the trimmed V and J ends, which lost 6 bases and 3 bases, there was a span of 15 bases. This CDR3 spans 15 amino acids. Original analysis: The assay estimated nucleated cells by amplifying reference gene primers. Method: immunoSEQ multiplex PCR; TCRdb's copy keeps in-frame clones and lacks some. V and J calls plus clone size are reproduced from that table; the DNA served to infer D and trimming. The sample consists of around 50,000 clones, over 65% of them appearing once. The sequenced material came from peripheral blood. This clonotype was obtained from a human donor in a cohort sampled during active COVID-19. The rearrangement joins TRBV9 to TRBJ2-2, with D possibly matching TRBD1 (5 bases). The CDR3 loop reads CASKPGIWDTGELFF. In DNA form, the CDR3 reads TGTGCCAGCAAACCAGGGATTTGGGACACCGGGGAGCTGTTTTTT.